This paragraph reports one T cell receptor beta chain. The length of the CDR3 is 16 residues. V shed 4 bases and J 1 base; nucleotides not matched to a gene: 7. From germline, CDR1 is SGHRS and CDR2 YFSETQ. The protocol was immunoSEQ multiplex PCR, while the TCRdb copy is restricted to in-frame clones and leaves out a portion. The sample holds 7,500 to 10,000 clones, around 80% seen once. Treatment was busulfan-fludarabine conditioning, a marrow graft, and cyclophosphamide on days +3 and +4. These data are taken from a study of T cells after posttransplantation cyclophosphamide. The sequence was collected from a female patient aged 40 to 55 who received an allogeneic stem cell transplant from a related donor, was CMV-positive, and had no GVHD. Some T cells may have originated in the graft donor. The source was PBMCs, collected approximately 2,000 days after a stem cell transplant with posttransplant cyclophosphamide. The V gene is TRBV5-1, the J gene TRBJ2-3; 9 nucleotides line up with TRBD1. The CDR3 DNA reads as TGCGCCAGCAGCGAAGACCGGGACAGGGGCACAGATACGCAGTATTTT. Protein product: CASSEDRDRGTDTQYF.